There are a few counts of the clone carrying this T cell receptor (beta chain). TCRdb recomputed calls from the reads with MiXCR, one row per CDR3 protein. The profile shows about 600,000 distinct CDR3 sequences, roughly 24% of them singletons. Trimming shortened V by 4 bases and J by 1 base, and 8 bases separated the two germline ends. This CDR3 has 14 residues. The sample is drawn from a study of T cell repertoires in cytomegalovirus infection. The J gene is TRBJ1-5, the V gene TRBV12-3 or TRBV12-4; unclear D gene. This TCR came from a human donor in good health (CMV status not recorded). Some clones in this sample may be carry-over from other donors' samples. The specimen was CD8+ T cells from PBMCs. CDR3: CASSSDASNQPQHF. In DNA form, the CDR3 reads TGTGCCAGCAGTTCGGACGCGAGCAATCAGCCCCAGCATTTT.